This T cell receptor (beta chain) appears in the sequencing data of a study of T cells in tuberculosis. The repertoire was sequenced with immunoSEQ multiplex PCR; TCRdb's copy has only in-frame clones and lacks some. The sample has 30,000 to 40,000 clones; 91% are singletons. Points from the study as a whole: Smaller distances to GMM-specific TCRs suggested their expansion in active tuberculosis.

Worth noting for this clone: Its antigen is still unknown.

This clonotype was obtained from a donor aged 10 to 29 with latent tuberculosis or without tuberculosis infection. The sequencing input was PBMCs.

CDR3 DNA sequence: TGTGCCAGCACCACTAGGCGGGGGTCGGAAGCTTTCTTT. The encoded protein is CASTTRRGSEAFF. The chain carries TRBV25-1 and TRBJ1-1; D perhaps matches TRBD1 (5 bases). Germline V CDR1 and CDR2: MGHDK, SYGVNS. Trimming stripped 7 bases from V and 8 bases from J, with 17 bases between. The CDR3 totals 13 residues.